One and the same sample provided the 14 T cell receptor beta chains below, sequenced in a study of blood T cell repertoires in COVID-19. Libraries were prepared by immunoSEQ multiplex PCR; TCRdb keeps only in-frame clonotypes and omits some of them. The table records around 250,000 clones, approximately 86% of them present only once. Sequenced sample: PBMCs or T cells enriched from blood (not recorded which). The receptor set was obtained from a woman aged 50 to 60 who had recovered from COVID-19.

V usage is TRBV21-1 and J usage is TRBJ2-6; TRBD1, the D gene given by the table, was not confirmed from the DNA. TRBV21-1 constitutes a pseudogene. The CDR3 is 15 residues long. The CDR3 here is CARRDRGEGANVLTF. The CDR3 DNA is TGTGCCAGGAGGGACAGGGGGGAAGGGGCCAACGTCCTGACTTTC.

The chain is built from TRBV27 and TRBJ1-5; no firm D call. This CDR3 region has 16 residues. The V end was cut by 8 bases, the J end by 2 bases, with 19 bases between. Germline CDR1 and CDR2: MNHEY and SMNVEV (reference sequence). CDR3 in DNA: TGTGCCAGCGCCCAAGAAGGAGTTTTGGGCAATCAGCCCCAGCATTTT. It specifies CASAQEGVLGNQPQHF.

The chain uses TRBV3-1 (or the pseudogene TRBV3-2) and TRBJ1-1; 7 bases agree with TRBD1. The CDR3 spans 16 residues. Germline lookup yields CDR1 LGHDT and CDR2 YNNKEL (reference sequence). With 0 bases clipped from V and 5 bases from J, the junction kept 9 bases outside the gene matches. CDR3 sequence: CASSQDKRGRGTEAFF. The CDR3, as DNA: TGTGCCAGCAGCCAAGATAAGAGAGGCAGGGGGACTGAAGCTTTCTTT.

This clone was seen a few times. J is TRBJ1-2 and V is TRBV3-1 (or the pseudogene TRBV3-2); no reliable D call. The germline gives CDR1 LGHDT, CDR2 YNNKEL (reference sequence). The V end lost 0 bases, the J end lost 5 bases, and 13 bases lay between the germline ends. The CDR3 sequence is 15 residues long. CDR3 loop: CASSQDLARRYGYTF. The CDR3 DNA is TGTGCCAGCAGCCAAGATTTAGCCCGGAGGTATGGCTACACCTTC.

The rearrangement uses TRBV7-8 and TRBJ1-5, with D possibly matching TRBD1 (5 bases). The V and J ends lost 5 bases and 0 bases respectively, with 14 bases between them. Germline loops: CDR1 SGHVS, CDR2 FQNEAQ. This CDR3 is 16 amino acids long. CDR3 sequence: CASSRPTDNSNQPQHF. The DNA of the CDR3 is TGTGCCAGCAGCCGTCCGACAGACAATAGCAATCAGCCCCAGCATTTT.

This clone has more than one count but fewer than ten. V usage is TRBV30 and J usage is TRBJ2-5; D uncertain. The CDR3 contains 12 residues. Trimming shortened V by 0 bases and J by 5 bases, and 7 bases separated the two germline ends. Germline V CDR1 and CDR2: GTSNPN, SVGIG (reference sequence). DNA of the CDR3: TGTGCCTGGAGTGTCGCCAGGGAGACCCAGTACTTC. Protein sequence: CAWSVARETQYF.

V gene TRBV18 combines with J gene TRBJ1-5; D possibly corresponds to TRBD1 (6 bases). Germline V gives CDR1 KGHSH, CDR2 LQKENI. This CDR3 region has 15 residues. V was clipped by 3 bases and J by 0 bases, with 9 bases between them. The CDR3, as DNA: TGTGCCAGCTCACCGGTAGGGGGTAGCAATCAGCCCCAGCATTTT. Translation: CASSPVGGSNQPQHF.

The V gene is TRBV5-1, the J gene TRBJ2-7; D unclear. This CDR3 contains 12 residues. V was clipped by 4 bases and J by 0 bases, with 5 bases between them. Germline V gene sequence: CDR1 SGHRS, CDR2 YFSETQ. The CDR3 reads CASSGDSYEQYF. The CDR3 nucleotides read TGCGCCAGCAGCGGAGACTCCTACGAGCAGTACTTC.

CDR3 loop: CASSSRETGTDTQYF. The CDR3 nucleotides read TGTGCCAGCAGCTCACGGGAGACTGGCACAGATACGCAGTATTTT. The chain uses TRBV5-4 and TRBJ2-3; weak D call: TRBD2 (6 bases). Germline V gene data show CDR1 as SGHNT and CDR2 as YYREEE (reference sequence). Trimming cost V 3 bases and J 1 base, with 12 bases left between them. The CDR3 extends over 15 amino acids.

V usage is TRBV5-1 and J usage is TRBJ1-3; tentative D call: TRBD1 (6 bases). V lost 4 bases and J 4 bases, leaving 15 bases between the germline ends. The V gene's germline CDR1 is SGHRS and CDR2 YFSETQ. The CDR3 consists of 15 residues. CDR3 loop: CASSREGDLGNTIYF. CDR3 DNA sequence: TGCGCCAGCAGCCGGGAGGGGGACCTAGGAAACACCATATATTTT.

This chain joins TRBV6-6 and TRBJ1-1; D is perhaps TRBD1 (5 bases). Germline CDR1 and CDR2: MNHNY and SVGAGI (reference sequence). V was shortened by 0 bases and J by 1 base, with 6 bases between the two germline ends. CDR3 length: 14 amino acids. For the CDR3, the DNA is TGTGCCAGCAGTTACTCGCAGGGGAACACTGAAGCTTTCTTT. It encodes CASSYSQGNTEAFF.

CDR3 sequence: CASRSGATNEKLFF. The CDR3 DNA reads as TGTGCCAGCAGATCAGGCGCAACTAATGAAAAACTGTTTTTT. The chain uses TRBV2 and TRBJ1-4; no firm D call. The CDR3 runs to 14 residues. V was pared by 6 bases and J by 0 bases, with 8 bases between. Germline CDR1 SNHLY, CDR2 FYNNEI.

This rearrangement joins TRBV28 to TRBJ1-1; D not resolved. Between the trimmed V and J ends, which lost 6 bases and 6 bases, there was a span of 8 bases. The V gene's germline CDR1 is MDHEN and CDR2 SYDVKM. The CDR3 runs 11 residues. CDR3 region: CASRLNAEAFF. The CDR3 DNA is TGTGCCAGCAGACTCAACGCTGAAGCTTTCTTT.

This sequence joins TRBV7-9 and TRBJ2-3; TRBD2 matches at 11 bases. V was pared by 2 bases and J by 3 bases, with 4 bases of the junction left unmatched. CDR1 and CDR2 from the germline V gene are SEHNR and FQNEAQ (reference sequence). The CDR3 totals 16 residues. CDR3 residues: CASSLLTSGITDTQYF. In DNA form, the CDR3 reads TGTGCCAGCAGCTTACTGACTAGCGGGATTACAGATACGCAGTATTTT.